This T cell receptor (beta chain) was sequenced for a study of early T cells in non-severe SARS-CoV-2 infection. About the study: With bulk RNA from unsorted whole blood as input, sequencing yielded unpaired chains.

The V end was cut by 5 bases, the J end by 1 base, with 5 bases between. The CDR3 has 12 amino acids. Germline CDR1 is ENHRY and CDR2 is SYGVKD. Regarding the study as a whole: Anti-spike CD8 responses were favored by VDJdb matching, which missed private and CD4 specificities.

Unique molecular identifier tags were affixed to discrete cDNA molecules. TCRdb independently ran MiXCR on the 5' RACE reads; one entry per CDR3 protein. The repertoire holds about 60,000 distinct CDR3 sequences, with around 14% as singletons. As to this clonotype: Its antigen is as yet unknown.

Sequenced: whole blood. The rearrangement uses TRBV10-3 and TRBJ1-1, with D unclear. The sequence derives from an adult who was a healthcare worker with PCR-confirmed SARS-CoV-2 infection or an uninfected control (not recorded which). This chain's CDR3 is CAISRQNTEAFF. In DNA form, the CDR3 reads TGTGCCATCAGTCGACAGAACACTGAAGCTTTCTTT.